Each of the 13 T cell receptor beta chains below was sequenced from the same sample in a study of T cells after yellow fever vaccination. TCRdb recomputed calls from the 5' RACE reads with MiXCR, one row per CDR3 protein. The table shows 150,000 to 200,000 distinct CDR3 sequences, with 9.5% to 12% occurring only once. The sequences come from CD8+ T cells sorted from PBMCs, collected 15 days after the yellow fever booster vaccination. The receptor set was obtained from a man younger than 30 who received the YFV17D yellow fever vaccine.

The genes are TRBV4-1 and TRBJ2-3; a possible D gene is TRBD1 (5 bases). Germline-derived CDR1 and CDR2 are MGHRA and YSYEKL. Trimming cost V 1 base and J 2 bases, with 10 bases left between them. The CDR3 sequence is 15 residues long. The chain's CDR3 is CASSQVSGNTDTQYF. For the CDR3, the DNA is TGCGCCAGCAGCCAAGTCTCAGGGAACACAGATACGCAGTATTTT.

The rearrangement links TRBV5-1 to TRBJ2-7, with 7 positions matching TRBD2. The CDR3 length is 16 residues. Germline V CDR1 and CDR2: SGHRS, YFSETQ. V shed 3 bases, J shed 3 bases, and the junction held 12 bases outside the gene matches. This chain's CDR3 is CASSWTDSGPGYEQYV. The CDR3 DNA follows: TGCGCCAGCAGCTGGACTGATAGCGGGCCCGGCTACGAGCAGTACGTC.

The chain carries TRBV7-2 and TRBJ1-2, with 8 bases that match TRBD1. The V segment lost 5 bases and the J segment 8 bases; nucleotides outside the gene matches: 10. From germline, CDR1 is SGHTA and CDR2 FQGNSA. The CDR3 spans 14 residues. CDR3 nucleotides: TGTGCCAGCAGCACCGGACAGGGAGGGTTAGGCTACACCTTC. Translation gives CASSTGQGGLGYTF.

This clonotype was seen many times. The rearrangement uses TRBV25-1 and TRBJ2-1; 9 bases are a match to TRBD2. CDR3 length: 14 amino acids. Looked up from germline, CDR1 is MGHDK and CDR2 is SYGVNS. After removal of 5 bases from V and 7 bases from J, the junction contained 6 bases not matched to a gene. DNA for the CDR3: TGTGCCAGCAGTAGCGGGGGGAGATGGAATGAGCAGTTCTTC. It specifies CASSSGGRWNEQFF.

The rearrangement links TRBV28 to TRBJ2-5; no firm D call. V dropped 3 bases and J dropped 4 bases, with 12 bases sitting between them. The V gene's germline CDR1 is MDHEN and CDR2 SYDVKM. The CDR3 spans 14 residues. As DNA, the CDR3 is TGTGCCAGCAGTTTGGTAGGTTACGCAGAGACCCAGTACTTC. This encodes CASSLVGYAETQYF.

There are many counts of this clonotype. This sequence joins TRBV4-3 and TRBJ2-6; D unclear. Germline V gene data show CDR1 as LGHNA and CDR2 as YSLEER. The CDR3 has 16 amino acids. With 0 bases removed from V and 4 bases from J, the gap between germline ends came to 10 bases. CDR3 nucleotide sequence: TGCGCCAGCAGCCAAGATGCCGGTACCGGGGCCAACGTCCTGACTTTC. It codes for CASSQDAGTGANVLTF.

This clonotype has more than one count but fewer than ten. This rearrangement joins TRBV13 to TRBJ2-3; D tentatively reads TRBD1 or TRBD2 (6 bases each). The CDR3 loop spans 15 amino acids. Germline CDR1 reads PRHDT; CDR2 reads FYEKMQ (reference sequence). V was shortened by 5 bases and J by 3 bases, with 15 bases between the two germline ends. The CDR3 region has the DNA TGTGCCAGCAGCGGCGTTGGGGGGCGAACAGATACGCAGTATTTT. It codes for CASSGVGGRTDTQYF.

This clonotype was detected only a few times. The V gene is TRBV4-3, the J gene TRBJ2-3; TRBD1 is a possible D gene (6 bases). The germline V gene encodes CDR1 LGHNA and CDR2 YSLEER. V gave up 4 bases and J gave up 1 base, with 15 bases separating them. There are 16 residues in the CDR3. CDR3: CASSLEPGDGTDTQYF. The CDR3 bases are TGCGCCAGCAGCCTAGAACCAGGGGATGGCACAGATACGCAGTATTTT.

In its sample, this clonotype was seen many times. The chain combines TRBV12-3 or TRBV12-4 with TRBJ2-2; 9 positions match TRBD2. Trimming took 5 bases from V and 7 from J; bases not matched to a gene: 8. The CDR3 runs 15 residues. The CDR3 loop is CASSPPSGEVGELFF. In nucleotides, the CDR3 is TGTGCCAGCAGTCCGCCTAGCGGGGAAGTCGGGGAGCTGTTTTTT.

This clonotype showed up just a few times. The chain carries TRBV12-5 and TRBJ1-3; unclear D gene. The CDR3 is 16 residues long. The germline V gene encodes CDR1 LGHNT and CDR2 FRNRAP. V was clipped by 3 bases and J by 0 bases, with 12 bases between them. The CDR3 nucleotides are TGTGCTAGTGGTTTTCTAACTGGTACCTCTGGAAACACCATATATTTT. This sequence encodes CASGFLTGTSGNTIYF.

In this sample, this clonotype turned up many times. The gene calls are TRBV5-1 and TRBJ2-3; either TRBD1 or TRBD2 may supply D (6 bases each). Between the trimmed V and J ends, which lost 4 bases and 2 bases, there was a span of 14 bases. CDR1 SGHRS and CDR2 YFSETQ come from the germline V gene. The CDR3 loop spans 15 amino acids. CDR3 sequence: CASSRRGGTTDTQYF. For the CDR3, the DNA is TGCGCCAGCAGCCGGAGAGGGGGGACCACAGATACGCAGTATTTT.

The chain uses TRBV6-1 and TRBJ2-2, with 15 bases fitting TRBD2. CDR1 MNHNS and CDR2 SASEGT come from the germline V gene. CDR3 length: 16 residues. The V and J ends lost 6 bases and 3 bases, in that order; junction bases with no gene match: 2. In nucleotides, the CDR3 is TGTGCCAGCAGAGGGACTAGCGGGGGGTACACCGGGGAGCTGTTTTTT. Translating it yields CASRGTSGGYTGELFF.

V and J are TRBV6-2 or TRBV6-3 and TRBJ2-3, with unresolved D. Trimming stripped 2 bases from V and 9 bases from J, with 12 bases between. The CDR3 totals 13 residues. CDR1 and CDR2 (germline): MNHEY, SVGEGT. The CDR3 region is CASSYAHRATQYF. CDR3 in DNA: TGTGCCAGCAGTTACGCACACCGGGCCACGCAGTATTTT.